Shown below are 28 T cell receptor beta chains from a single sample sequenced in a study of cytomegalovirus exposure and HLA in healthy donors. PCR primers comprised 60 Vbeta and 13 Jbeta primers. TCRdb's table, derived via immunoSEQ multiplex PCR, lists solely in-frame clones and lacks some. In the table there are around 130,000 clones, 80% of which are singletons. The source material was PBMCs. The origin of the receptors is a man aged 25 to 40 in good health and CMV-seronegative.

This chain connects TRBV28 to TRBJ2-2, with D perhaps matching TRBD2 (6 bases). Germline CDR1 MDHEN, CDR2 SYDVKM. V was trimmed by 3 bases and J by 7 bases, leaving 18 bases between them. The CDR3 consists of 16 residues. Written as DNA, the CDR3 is TGTGCCAGCAGTTTTGGTAGTTTGGGGGGTCACGGGGAGCTGTTTTTT. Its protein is CASSFGSLGGHGELFF.

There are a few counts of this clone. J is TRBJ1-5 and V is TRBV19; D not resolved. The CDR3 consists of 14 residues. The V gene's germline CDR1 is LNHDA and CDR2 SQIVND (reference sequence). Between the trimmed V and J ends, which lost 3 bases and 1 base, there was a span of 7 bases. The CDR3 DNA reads TGTGCCAGTAGTATCGAGCGGAGCAATCAGCCCCAGCATTTT. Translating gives CASSIERSNQPQHF.

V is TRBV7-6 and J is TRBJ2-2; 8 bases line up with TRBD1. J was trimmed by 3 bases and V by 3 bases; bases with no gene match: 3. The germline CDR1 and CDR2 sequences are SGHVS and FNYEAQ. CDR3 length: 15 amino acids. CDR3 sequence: CASSFTGGHTGELFF. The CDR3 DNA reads TGTGCCAGCAGCTTTACAGGGGGTCACACCGGGGAGCTGTTTTTT. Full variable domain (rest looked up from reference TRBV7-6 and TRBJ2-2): GAGVSQSPRYKVTKRGQDVALRCDPISGHVSLYWYRQALGQGPEFLTYFNYEAQQDKSGLPNDRFSAERPEGSISTLTIQRTEQRDSAMYRCASSFTGGHTGELFFGEGSRLTVL.

CDR3 sequence: CASSQDRDKSPLHF. CDR3 in DNA: TGTGCCAGCAGCCAAGACAGGGACAAATCACCCCTCCACTTT. The V gene is TRBV13, the J gene TRBJ1-6; 7 nucleotides line up with TRBD1. Per the germline V gene, CDR1 is PRHDT and CDR2 is FYEKMQ (reference sequence). This CDR3 spans 14 amino acids. Trimming at V came to 5 bases and at J to 10 bases, leaving 8 bases not matched to a gene.

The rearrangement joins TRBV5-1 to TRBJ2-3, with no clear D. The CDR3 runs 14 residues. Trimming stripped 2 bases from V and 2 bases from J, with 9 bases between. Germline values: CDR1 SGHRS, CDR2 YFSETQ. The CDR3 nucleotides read TGCGCCAGCAGCTTTGGGCAGGCCACAGATACGCAGTATTTT. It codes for CASSFGQATDTQYF.

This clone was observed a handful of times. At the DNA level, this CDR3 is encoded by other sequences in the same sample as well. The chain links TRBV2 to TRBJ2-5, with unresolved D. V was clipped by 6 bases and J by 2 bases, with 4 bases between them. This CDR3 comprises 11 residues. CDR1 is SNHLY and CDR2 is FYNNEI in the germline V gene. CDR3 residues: CASSPQETQYF. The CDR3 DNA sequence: TGTGCCAGCAGCCCACAAGAGACCCAGTACTTC.

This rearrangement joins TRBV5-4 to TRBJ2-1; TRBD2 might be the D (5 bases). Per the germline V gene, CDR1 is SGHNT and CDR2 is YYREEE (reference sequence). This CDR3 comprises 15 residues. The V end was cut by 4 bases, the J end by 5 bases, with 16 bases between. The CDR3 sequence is CASSPEGHFNNEQFF. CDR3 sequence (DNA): TGTGCCAGCAGCCCCGAGGGCCATTTCAACAATGAGCAGTTCTTC.

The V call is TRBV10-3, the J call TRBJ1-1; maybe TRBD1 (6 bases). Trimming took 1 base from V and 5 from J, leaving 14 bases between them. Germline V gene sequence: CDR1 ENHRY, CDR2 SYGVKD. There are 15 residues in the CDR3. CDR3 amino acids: CAISEFEQGRTEAFF. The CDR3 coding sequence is TGTGCCATCAGTGAGTTCGAACAGGGTAGGACTGAAGCTTTCTTT.

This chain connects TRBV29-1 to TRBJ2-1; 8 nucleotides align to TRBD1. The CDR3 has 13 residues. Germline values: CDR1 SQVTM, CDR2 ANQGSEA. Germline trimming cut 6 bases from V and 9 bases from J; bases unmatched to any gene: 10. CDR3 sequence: CSVIPDRGGEQFF. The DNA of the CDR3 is TGCAGCGTAATCCCCGACAGGGGCGGTGAGCAGTTCTTC.

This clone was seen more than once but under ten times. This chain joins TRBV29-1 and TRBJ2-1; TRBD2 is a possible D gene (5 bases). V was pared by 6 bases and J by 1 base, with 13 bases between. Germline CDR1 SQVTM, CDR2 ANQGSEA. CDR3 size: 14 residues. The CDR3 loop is CSVAGLRSYNEQFF. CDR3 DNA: TGCAGCGTCGCGGGCCTTCGTTCCTACAATGAGCAGTTCTTC.

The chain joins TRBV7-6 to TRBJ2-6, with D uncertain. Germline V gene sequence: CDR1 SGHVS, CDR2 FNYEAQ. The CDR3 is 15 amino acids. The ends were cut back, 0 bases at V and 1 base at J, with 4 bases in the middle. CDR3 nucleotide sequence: TGTGCCAGCAGCTTAGCCATTTCTGGGGCCAACGTCCTGACTTTC. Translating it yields CASSLAISGANVLTF.

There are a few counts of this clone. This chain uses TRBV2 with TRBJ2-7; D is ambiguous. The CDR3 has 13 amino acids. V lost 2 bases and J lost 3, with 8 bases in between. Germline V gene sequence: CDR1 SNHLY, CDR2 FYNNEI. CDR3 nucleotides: TGTGCCAGCAGTGAATTGAGCGACTACGAGCAGTACTTC. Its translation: CASSELSDYEQYF.

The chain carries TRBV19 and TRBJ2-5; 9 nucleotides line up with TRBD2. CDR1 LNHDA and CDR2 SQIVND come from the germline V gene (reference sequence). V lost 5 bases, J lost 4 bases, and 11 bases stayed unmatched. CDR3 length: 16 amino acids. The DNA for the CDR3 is TGTGCCAGTAGTCCCCGTCTTGAGCGGGGGGCAGAGACCCAGTACTTC. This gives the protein CASSPRLERGAETQYF. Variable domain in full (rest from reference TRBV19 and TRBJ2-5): DGGITQSPKYLFRKEGQNVTLSCEQNLNHDAMYWYRQDPGQGLRLIYYSQIVNDFQKGDIAEGYSVSREKKESFPLTVTSAQKNPTAFYLCASSPRLERGAETQYFGPGTRLLVL.

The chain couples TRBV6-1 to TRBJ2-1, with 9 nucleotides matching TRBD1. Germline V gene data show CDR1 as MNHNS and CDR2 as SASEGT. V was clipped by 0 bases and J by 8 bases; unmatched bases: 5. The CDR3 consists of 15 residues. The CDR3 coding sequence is TGTGCCAGCAGTGAAGCAGAAACAGGGGGCTATGAGCAGTTCTTC. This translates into CASSEAETGGYEQFF.

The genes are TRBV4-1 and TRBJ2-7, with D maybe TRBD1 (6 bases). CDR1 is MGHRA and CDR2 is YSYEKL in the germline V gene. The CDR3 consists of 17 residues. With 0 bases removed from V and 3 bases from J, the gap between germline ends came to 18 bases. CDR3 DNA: TGCGCCAGCAGCCAAGAAGAGGTACAGGGTCGCTACTACGAGCAGTACTTC. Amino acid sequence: CASSQEEVQGRYYEQYF.

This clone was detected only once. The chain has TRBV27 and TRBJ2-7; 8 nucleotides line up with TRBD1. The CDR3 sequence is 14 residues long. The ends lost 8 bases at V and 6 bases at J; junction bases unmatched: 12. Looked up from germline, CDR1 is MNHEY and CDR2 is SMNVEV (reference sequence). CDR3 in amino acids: CASLGTGSASEQYF. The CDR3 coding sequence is TGTGCCAGCCTCGGGACAGGTTCAGCGTCCGAGCAGTACTTC.

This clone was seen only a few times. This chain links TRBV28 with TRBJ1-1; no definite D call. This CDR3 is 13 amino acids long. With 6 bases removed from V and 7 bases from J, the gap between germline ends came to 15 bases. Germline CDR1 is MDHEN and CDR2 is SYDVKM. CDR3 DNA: TGTGCCAGCAGGCACCCCGGGAGTCATGAAGCTTTCTTT. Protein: CASRHPGSHEAFF.

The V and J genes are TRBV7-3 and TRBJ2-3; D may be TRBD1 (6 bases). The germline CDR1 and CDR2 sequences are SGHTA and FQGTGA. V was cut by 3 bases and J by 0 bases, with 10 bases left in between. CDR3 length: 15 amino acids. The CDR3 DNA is TGTGCCAGCAGCTTGCAGGGGCCTAGCACAGATACGCAGTATTTT. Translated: CASSLQGPSTDTQYF.

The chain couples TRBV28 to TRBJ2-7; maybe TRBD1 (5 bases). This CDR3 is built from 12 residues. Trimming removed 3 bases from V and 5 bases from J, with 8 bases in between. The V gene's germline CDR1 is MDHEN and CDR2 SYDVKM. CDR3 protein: CASSLLGDEQYF. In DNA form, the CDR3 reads TGTGCCAGCAGTTTGTTAGGGGACGAGCAGTACTTC.

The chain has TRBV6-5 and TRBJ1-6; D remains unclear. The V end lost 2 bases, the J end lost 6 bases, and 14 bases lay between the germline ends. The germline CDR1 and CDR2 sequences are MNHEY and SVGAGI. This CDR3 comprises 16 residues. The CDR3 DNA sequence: TGTGCCAGCAGTTACCGTCCGTCCTGGAGTAATTCACCCCTCCACTTT. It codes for CASSYRPSWSNSPLHF.

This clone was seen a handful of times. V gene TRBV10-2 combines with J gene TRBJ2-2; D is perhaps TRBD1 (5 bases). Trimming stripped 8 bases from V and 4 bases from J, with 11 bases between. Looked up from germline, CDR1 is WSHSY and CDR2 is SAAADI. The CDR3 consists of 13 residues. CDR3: CASLDTPTGELFF. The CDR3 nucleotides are TGCGCCAGCCTGGACACCCCCACCGGGGAGCTGTTTTTT.

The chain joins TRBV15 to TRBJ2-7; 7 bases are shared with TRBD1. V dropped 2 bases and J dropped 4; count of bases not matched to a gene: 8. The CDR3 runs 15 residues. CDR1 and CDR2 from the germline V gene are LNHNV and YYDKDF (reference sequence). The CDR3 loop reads CATSRTGTDTYEQYF. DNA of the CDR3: TGTGCCACCAGCAGAACCGGGACAGACACATACGAGCAGTACTTC.

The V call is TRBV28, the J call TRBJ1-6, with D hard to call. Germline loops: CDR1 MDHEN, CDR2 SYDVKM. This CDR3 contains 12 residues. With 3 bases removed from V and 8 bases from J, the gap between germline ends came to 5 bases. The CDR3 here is CASSFTHSPLHF. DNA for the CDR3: TGTGCCAGCAGTTTCACACATTCACCCCTCCACTTT.

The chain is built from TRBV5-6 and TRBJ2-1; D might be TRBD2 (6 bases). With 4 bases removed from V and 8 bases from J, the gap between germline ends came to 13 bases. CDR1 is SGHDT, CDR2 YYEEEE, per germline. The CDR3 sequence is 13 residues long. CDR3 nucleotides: TGTGCCAGCAGCCCTCAGGGAGGCGATGAGCAGTTCTTC. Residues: CASSPQGGDEQFF.

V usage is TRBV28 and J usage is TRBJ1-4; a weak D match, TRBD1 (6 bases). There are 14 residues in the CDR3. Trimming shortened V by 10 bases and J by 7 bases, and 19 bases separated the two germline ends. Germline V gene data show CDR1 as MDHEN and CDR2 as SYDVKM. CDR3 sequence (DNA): TGTGCCACCCGCCTAACAGGGTTGGGTGAAAAACTGTTTTTT. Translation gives CATRLTGLGEKLFF.

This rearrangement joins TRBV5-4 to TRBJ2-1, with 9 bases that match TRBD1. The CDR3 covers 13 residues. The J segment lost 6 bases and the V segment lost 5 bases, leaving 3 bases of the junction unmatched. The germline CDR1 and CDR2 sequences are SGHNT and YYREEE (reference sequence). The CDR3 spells CASRLGQGNEQFF. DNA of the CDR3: TGTGCCAGCAGGCTGGGACAGGGCAATGAGCAGTTCTTC.

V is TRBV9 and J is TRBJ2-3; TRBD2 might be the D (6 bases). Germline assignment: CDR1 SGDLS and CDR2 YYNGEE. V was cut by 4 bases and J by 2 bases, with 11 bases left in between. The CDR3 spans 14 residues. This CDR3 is CASSPRDSTDTQYF. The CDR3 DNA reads TGTGCCAGCAGCCCCCGGGACTCCACAGATACGCAGTATTTT.

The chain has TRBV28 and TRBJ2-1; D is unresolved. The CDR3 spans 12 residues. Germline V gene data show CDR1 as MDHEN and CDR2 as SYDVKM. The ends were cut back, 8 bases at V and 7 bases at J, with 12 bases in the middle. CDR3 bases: TGTGCCAGCGGGTTAGCAAGTAATGAGCAGTTCTTC. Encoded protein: CASGLASNEQFF.